Shown below are 9 T cell receptor beta chains from a single sample sequenced in a study of CD8 T cells in Susac syndrome. RNA totalling 0.5 to 1 ug underwent reverse transcription with random hexamers. MiXCR was run by TCRdb on the immunoSEQ multiplex PCR reads, yielding one entry per CDR3 protein. The data contain roughly 200,000 distinct CDR3 sequences, approximately 94% of them singletons. Input material: CD4+ T cells from PBMCs. The receptors originated from a human donor in good health.

The chain carries TRBV4-2 and TRBJ2-1; 7 positions agree with TRBD2. V gave up 4 bases and J gave up 6 bases; unmatched junction bases: 12. The germline V gene encodes CDR1 LGHNA and CDR2 YNFKEQ. This CDR3 has 16 residues. CDR3 DNA sequence: TGTGCCAGCAGCCCGTTTGGTGGGAGGGCCATCAATGAGCAGTTCTTC. Protein product: CASSPFGGRAINEQFF.

The chain links TRBV7-9 to TRBJ2-5; no definite D call. This CDR3 contains 13 residues. Germline V lookup: CDR1 SEHNR, CDR2 FQNEAQ (reference sequence). V gave up 3 bases and J gave up 1 base, with 6 bases separating them. The CDR3 protein is CASSFQSQETQYF. CDR3 bases: TGTGCCAGCAGCTTTCAGAGCCAAGAGACCCAGTACTTC.

The rearrangement links TRBV12-3 or TRBV12-4 to TRBJ2-1; D is perhaps TRBD1 (6 bases). Trimming pared 3 bases from V and 9 bases from J, leaving 9 bases between. CDR3 length equals 12 residues. CDR3 protein: CASSLGATEQFF. The CDR3 DNA sequence: TGTGCCAGCAGTTTGGGGGCCACTGAGCAGTTCTTC.

The CDR3 DNA sequence: TGTGCCAGCAGTGAGAGTCGCAGGGCAGATGGCTACACCTTC. As protein: CASSESRRADGYTF. The chain uses TRBV25-1 and TRBJ1-2; a possible D gene is TRBD1 (5 bases). This CDR3 comprises 14 residues. V gave up 3 bases and J gave up 6 bases, with 14 bases separating them. Germline V gene data show CDR1 as MGHDK and CDR2 as SYGVNS.

This clonotype was seen a single time. The chain uses TRBV29-1 and TRBJ2-3, with 9 bases matching TRBD2. This CDR3 contains 14 residues. J was trimmed by 0 bases and V by 5 bases; bases with no gene match: 3. Germline V lookup: CDR1 SQVTM, CDR2 ANQGSEA. The CDR3 reads CSVFSGGSTDTQYF. In DNA, the CDR3 is TGCAGCGTTTTCAGCGGGGGGAGCACAGATACGCAGTATTTT.

This CDR3 reads CASSADGWEESSYNEQFF. CDR3 DNA: TGTGCCAGCAGTGCGGATGGTTGGGAAGAGAGCTCCTACAATGAGCAGTTCTTC. The V call is TRBV2, the J call TRBJ2-1; unclear D gene. Germline assignment: CDR1 SNHLY and CDR2 FYNNEI. The CDR3 covers 18 residues. Deletions cut 4 bases from V and 0 bases from J, with 19 bases between.

The chain couples TRBV28 to TRBJ1-2, with no clear D. Germline-derived CDR1 and CDR2 are MDHEN and SYDVKM. Trimming removed 3 bases from V and 4 bases from J, with 15 bases in between. CDR3 length equals 15 residues. CDR3 residues: CASSFPPQWGYGYTF. The CDR3 DNA reads as TGTGCCAGCAGTTTTCCCCCGCAATGGGGCTATGGCTACACCTTC.

The chain has TRBV2 and TRBJ1-2; TRBD1 is a possible D gene (5 bases). With 2 bases removed from V and 9 bases from J, the gap between germline ends came to 13 bases. The CDR3 runs to 13 residues. Germline V lookup: CDR1 SNHLY, CDR2 FYNNEI. The CDR3 DNA is TGTGCCAGCAGTGAACAGGGATTTTATAGCTACACCTTC. Encoded protein: CASSEQGFYSYTF.

The chain combines TRBV20-1 with TRBJ1-3, with TRBD1 as a possible D gene (5 bases). Germline CDR1 is DFQATT and CDR2 is SNEGSKA (reference sequence). The CDR3 extends over 14 amino acids. V lost 3 bases and J lost 4, with 13 bases in between. CDR3 region: CSARIDSAGNTIYF. CDR3 DNA: TGCAGTGCTAGGATCGACAGCGCCGGAAACACCATATATTTT.